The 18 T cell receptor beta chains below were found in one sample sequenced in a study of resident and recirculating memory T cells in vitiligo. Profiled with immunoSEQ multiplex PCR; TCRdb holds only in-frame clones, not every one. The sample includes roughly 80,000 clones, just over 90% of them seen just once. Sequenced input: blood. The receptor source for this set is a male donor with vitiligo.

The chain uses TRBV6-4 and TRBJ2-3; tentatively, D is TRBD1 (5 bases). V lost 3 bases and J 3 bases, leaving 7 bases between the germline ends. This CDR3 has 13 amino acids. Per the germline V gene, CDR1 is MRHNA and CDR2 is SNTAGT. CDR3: CASSERQTDTQYF. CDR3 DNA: TGTGCCAGCAGTGAACGACAGACAGATACGCAGTATTTT.

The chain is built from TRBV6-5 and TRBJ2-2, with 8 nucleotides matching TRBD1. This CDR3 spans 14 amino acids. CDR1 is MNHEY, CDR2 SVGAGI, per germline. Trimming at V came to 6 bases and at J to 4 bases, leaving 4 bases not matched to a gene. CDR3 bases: TGTGCCAGCAGACCGGGACAGGCCACCGGGGAGCTGTTTTTT. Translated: CASRPGQATGELFF.

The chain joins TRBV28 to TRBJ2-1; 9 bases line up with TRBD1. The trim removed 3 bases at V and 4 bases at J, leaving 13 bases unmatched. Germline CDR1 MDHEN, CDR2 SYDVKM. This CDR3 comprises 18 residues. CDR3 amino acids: CASSFTTGGAGRYNEQFF. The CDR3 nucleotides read TGTGCCAGCAGTTTTACCACAGGGGGCGCCGGGAGGTACAATGAGCAGTTCTTC.

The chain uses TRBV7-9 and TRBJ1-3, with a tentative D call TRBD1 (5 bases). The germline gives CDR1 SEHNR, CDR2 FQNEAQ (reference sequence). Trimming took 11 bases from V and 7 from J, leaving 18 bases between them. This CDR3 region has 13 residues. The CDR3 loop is CAGAGPLRNTIYF. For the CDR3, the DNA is TGTGCCGGAGCGGGACCCTTAAGGAACACCATATATTTT.

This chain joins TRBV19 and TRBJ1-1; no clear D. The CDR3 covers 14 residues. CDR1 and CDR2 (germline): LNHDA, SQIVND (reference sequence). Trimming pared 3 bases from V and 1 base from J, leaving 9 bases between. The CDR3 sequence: CASSISGANTEAFF. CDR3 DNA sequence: TGTGCCAGTAGTATCTCAGGTGCGAACACTGAAGCTTTCTTT.

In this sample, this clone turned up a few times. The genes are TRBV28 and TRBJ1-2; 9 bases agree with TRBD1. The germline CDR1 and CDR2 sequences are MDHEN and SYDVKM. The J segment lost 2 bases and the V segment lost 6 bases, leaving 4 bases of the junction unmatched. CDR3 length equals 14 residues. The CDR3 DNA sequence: TGTGCCAGCAGCGTACAGGGGGCAAACTATGGCTACACCTTC. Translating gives CASSVQGANYGYTF.

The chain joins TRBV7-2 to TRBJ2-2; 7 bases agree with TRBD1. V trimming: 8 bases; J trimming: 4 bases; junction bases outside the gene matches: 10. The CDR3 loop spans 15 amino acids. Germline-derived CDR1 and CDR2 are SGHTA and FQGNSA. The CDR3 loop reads CASPDDDRVTGELFF. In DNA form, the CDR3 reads TGTGCCAGCCCCGATGATGACAGGGTCACCGGGGAGCTGTTTTTT.

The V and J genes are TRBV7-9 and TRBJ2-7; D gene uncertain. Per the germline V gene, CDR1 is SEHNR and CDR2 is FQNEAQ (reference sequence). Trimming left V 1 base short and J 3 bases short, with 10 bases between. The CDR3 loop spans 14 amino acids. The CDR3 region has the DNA TGTGCCAGCAGCTTAGTTATCCACGGCTACGAGCAGTACTTC. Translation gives CASSLVIHGYEQYF.

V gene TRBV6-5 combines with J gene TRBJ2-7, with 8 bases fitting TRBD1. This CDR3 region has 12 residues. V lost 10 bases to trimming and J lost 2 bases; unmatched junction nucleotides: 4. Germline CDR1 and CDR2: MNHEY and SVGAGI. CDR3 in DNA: TGTGCCACTAGCAGGGGGCCCTACGAGCAGTACTTC. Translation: CATSRGPYEQYF.

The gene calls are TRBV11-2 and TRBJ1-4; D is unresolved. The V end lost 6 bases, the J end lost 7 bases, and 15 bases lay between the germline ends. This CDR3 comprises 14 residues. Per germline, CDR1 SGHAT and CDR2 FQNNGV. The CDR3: CASSPWGRGEKLFF. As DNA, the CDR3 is TGTGCCAGCAGTCCCTGGGGTCGGGGTGAAAAACTGTTTTTT.

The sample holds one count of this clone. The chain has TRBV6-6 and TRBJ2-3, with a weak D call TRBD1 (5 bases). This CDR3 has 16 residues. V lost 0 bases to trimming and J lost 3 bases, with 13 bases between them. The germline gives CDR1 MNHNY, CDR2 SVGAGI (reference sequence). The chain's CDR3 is CASSYSIAGWTDTQYF. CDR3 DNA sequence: TGTGCCAGCAGTTACTCGATCGCAGGGTGGACAGATACGCAGTATTTT.

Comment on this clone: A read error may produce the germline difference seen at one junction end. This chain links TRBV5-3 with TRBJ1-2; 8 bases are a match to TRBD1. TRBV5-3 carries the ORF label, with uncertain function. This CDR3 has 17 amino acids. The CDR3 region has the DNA TGTGCCAGAAGCTTGCGGACAGGGCCACCCCAAAACTGTGGCTACACCTTC. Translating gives CARSLRTGPPQNCGYTF.

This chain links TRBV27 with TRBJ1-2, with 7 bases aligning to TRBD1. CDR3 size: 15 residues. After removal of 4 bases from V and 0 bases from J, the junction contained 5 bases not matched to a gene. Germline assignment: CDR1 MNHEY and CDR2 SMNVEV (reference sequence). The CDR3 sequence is CASSWGQSPNYGYTF. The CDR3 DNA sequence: TGTGCCAGCAGTTGGGGACAGTCCCCTAACTATGGCTACACCTTC.

DNA for the CDR3: TGTGCCAGCAGCTTACGCCCGGGGACAGGCGAGGGGCTGTCCGCTCAGTTCTTC. It yields the protein CASSLRPGTGEGLSAQFF. The chain uses TRBV11-2 and TRBJ2-1; 8 nucleotides match TRBD1. CDR1 SGHAT and CDR2 FQNNGV come from the germline V gene. The trim removed 2 bases at V and 13 bases at J, leaving 22 bases unmatched. The CDR3 runs to 18 residues.

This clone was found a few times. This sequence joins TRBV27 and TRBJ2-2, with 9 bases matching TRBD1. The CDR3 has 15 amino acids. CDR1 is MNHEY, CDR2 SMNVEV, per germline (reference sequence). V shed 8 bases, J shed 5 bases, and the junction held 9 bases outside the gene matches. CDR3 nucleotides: TGTGCCAGCCAGCGGGGACAGGGTTTGACCGGGGAGCTGTTTTTT. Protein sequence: CASQRGQGLTGELFF.

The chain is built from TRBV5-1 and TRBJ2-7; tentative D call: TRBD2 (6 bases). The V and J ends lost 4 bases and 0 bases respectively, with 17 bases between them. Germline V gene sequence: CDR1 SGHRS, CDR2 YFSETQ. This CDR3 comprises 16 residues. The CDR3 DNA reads TGCGCCAGCAGCCTAAGGATGGGGCGGGGCTCCTACGAGCAGTACTTC. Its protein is CASSLRMGRGSYEQYF. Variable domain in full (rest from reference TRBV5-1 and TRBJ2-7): KAGVTQTPRYLIKTRGQQVTLSCSPISGHRSVSWYQQTPGQGLQFLFEYFSETQRNKGNFPGRFSGRQFSNSRSEMNVSTLELGDSALYLCASSLRMGRGSYEQYFGPGTRLTVT.

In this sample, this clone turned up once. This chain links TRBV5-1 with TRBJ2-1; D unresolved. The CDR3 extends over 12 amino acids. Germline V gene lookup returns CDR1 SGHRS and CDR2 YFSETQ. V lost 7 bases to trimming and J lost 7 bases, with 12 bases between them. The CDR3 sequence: CASADTANEQFF. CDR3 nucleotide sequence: TGCGCCAGCGCAGACACAGCAAATGAGCAGTTCTTC.

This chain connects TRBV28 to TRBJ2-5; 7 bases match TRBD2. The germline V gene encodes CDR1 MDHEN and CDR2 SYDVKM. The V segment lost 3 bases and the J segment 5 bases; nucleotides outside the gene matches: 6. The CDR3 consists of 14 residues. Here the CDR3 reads CASSFRGGGETQYF. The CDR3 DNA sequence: TGTGCCAGCAGTTTTCGCGGGGGAGGGGAGACCCAGTACTTC.